This T cell receptor beta chain was observed in a study of T cells in tuberculosis. Study-wide background: The T cells targeted glucose monomycolate, a mycobacterial lipid, via CD1B. Study results and caveats: Active tuberculosis cases were adults; controls were adolescents.

V lost 4 bases and J 1 base, leaving 7 bases between the germline ends. Germline-derived CDR1 and CDR2 are MGHRA and YSYEKL. CDR3 length: 13 amino acids. TCRdb keeps only in-frame clones here, not all; method: immunoSEQ multiplex PCR. The sample has about 24,000 clones, nearly 97% seen once. With regard to this clone: Its antigen is not known.

The rearrangement joins TRBV4-1 to TRBJ1-1, with a tentative D call TRBD1 (6 bases). Sequencing was done on a sample of PBMCs. The receptor comes from a donor aged 10-30 years with latent tuberculosis or without tuberculosis infection. The CDR3 DNA reads TGCGCCAGCAGCCGGGGACAGAACACTGAAGCTTTCTTT. Protein sequence: CASSRGQNTEAFF.